Listed here is a single TCR beta chain. Antigen unknown. The data were obtained in a study of vaccination effects on CD4 cells after COVID-19. Overall study context: The median interval between the second dose and post-vaccine sampling was 72 days.

Following 10 days of culture, CD4+ T cells were isolated. Subjects were given two BNT162b2 or mRNA-1273 vaccine doses. Nobody among the vaccine recipients had prior SARS-CoV-2 infection (nucleocapsid antibodies were negative). Findings of the study overall: Common cold coronaviruses were cross-recognized by only 1 of 255 vaccine-induced clones in healthy vaccinees. Among infection- and vaccine-induced clones, marked clonal contraction occurred late after vaccination.

The CDR3 length is 16 residues. Per the germline V gene, CDR1 is SGHTA and CDR2 is FQGNSA. The J segment lost 2 bases and the V segment lost 4 bases, leaving 10 bases of the junction unmatched. Data came from immunoSEQ multiplex PCR; TCRdb stores just in-frame clones and leaves some out. The repertoire includes about 73,000 clones, roughly 75% of them detected once, and approximately 2.4% sits in the top ten. The genes are TRBV7-2 and TRBJ1-2, with TRBD1 identical over 7 bases. This TCR came from a human donor who received a COVID-19 vaccine. Sequencing was performed on CD4+ T cells from PBMCs cultured without peptide, taken after COVID-19 vaccination. The DNA for the CDR3 is TGTGCCAGCAGCTCGCAAACGGGACAGATCAACTATGGCTACACCTTC. Translation gives CASSSQTGQINYGYTF.